Each of the 23 T cell receptor beta chains below was sequenced from the same sample in a study of Ad26.COV2.S vaccination and SARS-CoV-2 variants. Treatment reported: roughly 19 received Ad26.COV2.S at low or high dose, single or two shots; about 5 received placebo; per-sample allocation not given. After the first vaccine or placebo injection, samples were drawn on day 63. Generated by immunoSEQ multiplex PCR, the TCRdb table keeps only in-frame clones and is missing some. The repertoire holds about 680,000 clones, with around 89% as singletons. The sample was peripheral blood, taken in a trial of Ad26.COV2.S vaccine versus placebo. The receptors originated from a person between 18 and 60 years old who received the Ad26.COV2.S COVID-19 vaccine or a placebo.

This rearrangement joins TRBV14 to TRBJ1-3; perhaps TRBD1 as D (6 bases). Germline values: CDR1 SGHDN, CDR2 FVKESK. The CDR3 loop spans 16 amino acids. Trimming cost V 0 bases and J 2 bases, with 11 bases left between them. The CDR3 coding sequence is TGTGCCAGCAGCCAAGATTTGGGGGGGCCTGGAAACACCATATATTTT. Encoded protein: CASSQDLGGPGNTIYF.

The V call is TRBV27, the J call TRBJ2-1; 16 bases agree with TRBD2. This CDR3 is 18 amino acids long. Germline V gives CDR1 MNHEY, CDR2 SMNVEV (reference sequence). V was clipped by 6 bases and J by 9 bases; unmatched bases: 14. The CDR3 sequence is CASRSGTSGRAKSSEQFF. DNA of the CDR3: TGTGCCAGCAGATCTGGGACTAGCGGGAGGGCTAAATCAAGTGAGCAGTTCTTC.

In its sample, this clone was seen a few times. The chain links TRBV23-1 to TRBJ2-5; the D gene is possibly TRBD2 (5 bases). TRBV23-1 is an ORF for which the function is uncertain. V lost 4 bases and J lost 3, with 12 bases in between. This CDR3 comprises 14 residues. CDR3 nucleotides: TGCGCCAGCAGTCCCCGAACGGGGAAAGAGACCCAGTACTTC. Its protein product is CASSPRTGKETQYF.

The chain recombines TRBV5-1 with TRBJ2-4; D is possibly TRBD1 (6 bases). Trimming took 0 bases from V and 1 from J, leaving 11 bases between them. This CDR3 has 16 amino acids. The germline V gene encodes CDR1 SGHRS and CDR2 YFSETQ. The CDR3 DNA reads TGCGCCAGCAGCTTGGGTGCAGGGGCGGCCAAAAACATTCAGTACTTC. Translating it yields CASSLGAGAAKNIQYF.

The chain carries TRBV18 and TRBJ1-4; 7 bases are shared with TRBD1. Germline trimming cut 5 bases from V and 12 bases from J; bases unmatched to any gene: 15. The CDR3 totals 15 residues. The germline CDR1 and CDR2 sequences are KGHSH and LQKENI. This CDR3 reads CASSYRDSQAPELFF. The CDR3 bases are TGTGCCAGCTCATACAGGGACAGCCAAGCCCCAGAACTGTTTTTT.

This rearrangement joins TRBV5-5 to TRBJ2-7, with D uncertain. The CDR3 loop spans 15 amino acids. Looked up from germline, CDR1 is SGHKS and CDR2 is YYEKEE (reference sequence). V was trimmed by 1 base and J by 2 bases, leaving 13 bases between them. The CDR3 reads CASSLWVTLTYEQYF. For the CDR3, the DNA is TGTGCCAGCAGCTTGTGGGTGACACTTACCTACGAGCAGTACTTC.

The V gene is TRBV9, the J gene TRBJ1-2; 9 bases align to TRBD1. The length of the CDR3 is 14 residues. The germline V gene has CDR1 SGDLS and CDR2 YYNGEE. J was trimmed by 6 bases and V by 4 bases; bases with no gene match: 7. The CDR3 region has the DNA TGTGCCAGCAGCACTCTGACAGGGGGGAATGGCTACACCTTC. Translating it yields CASSTLTGGNGYTF.

To note about this clone: At the DNA level, this CDR3 is encoded by other sequences in the same sample as well. The chain employs TRBV12-3 or TRBV12-4 and TRBJ2-3, with D uncertain. The germline V and J ends were trimmed by 3 bases and 6 bases, with 4 bases remaining between them. This CDR3 has 11 amino acids. The CDR3 DNA reads as TGTGCCAGCAGTTTGACCGATACGCAGTATTTT. Residues: CASSLTDTQYF.

This clone has just a few counts. The V call is TRBV7-9, the J call TRBJ2-2; 13 bases align to TRBD2. The CDR3 loop spans 19 amino acids. The V and J ends lost 0 bases and 1 base, in that order; junction bases with no gene match: 5. Germline-derived CDR1 and CDR2 are SEHNR and FQNEAQ (reference sequence). For the CDR3, the DNA is TGTGCCAGCAGCTTAGCGCTTCGGACTAGCGGGAGGAACACCGGGGAGCTGTTTTTT. Its translation: CASSLALRTSGRNTGELFF.

This clone was seen just once. This chain links TRBV11-2 with TRBJ2-3; 8 nucleotides match TRBD2. CDR1 is SGHAT and CDR2 is FQNNGV in the germline V gene. The V gene end was trimmed by 5 bases and the J gene end by 4 bases; junction bases not matched to a gene: 11. The CDR3 spans 16 residues. The chain's CDR3 is CASSVGLAGNSDTQYF. CDR3 in DNA: TGTGCCAGCAGCGTGGGTTTAGCGGGGAATTCAGATACGCAGTATTTT.

V usage is TRBV6-2 or TRBV6-3 and J usage is TRBJ2-2, with a tentative D call TRBD2 (5 bases). V shed 0 bases and J shed 4 bases, with 12 bases lying between them. Germline V gives CDR1 MNHEY, CDR2 SVGEGT. The CDR3 covers 16 residues. The CDR3 DNA is TGTGCCAGCAGTTACTCGAATCAGAGGGTCACCGGGGAGCTGTTTTTT. Translating it yields CASSYSNQRVTGELFF.

This clone has a single count. In the same sample, other DNA sequences code for this CDR3. The CDR3 loop is CASSLLGQGYEQYF. The CDR3, as DNA: TGCGCCAGCAGCTTGTTGGGACAGGGATACGAGCAGTACTTC. The chain couples TRBV5-1 to TRBJ2-7, with 9 bases fitting TRBD1. Unmatched junction bases numbered 3, after V lost 1 base and J lost 4 bases. Per germline, CDR1 SGHRS and CDR2 YFSETQ. This CDR3 region has 14 residues. Combining the CDR3 with reference TRBV5-1 and TRBJ2-7 gives the whole variable domain KAGVTQTPRYLIKTRGQQVTLSCSPISGHRSVSWYQQTPGQGLQFLFEYFSETQRNKGNFPGRFSGRQFSNSRSEMNVSTLELGDSALYLCASSLLGQGYEQYFGPGTRLTVT.

Only one count was recorded for this clone. This sequence joins TRBV2 and TRBJ2-5; the D gene is possibly TRBD1 (5 bases). CDR1 SNHLY and CDR2 FYNNEI come from the germline V gene. V was pared by 7 bases and J by 1 base, with 10 bases between. This CDR3 has 13 amino acids. Here the CDR3 reads CASTGNLQETQYF. The DNA of the CDR3 is TGTGCCAGCACAGGGAATCTCCAAGAGACCCAGTACTTC.

This clone has a single count. The rearrangement joins TRBV24-1 to TRBJ2-3; TRBD1 or TRBD2 may be the D gene (5 bases each). Looked up from germline, CDR1 is KGHDR and CDR2 is SFDVKD. CDR3 size: 16 residues. V dropped 0 bases and J dropped 6 bases, with 15 bases sitting between them. CDR3 DNA sequence: TGTGCCACCAGTGATTTGAGTCCCGGGGCCCGCGATACGCAGTATTTT. Translated: CATSDLSPGARDTQYF.

This clone came up once. The V and J genes are TRBV3-1 (or the pseudogene TRBV3-2) and TRBJ2-5; unclear D gene. CDR3 length equals 18 residues. CDR1 and CDR2 (germline): LGHDT, YNNKEL (reference sequence). Between the trimmed V and J ends, which lost 1 base and 0 bases, there was a span of 18 bases. Here the CDR3 reads CASSQGSRRVHYQETQYF. CDR3 nucleotides: TGTGCCAGCAGCCAAGGGTCCAGAAGGGTACACTACCAAGAGACCCAGTACTTC.

This rearrangement joins TRBV18 to TRBJ2-1, with 8 bases aligning to TRBD2. This CDR3 is built from 15 residues. J gave up 6 bases and V 2 bases, and 6 bases lay outside the gene matches. From germline, CDR1 is KGHSH and CDR2 LQKENI. The CDR3 bases are TGTGCCAGCTCACCATATCGGGGGGGAGGCAATGAGCAGTTCTTC. This encodes CASSPYRGGGNEQFF.

The chain uses TRBV6-5 and TRBJ2-7; TRBD1 agrees at 9 bases. CDR3 length equals 13 residues. Germline V lookup: CDR1 MNHEY, CDR2 SVGAGI. With V trimmed by 10 bases and J by 6 bases, 10 bases remained unmatched. The CDR3 nucleotides read TGTGCCACCAAAGACAGGGGGGTCGTCGAGCAGTACTTC. Translation gives CATKDRGVVEQYF.

The genes are TRBV7-3 and TRBJ1-4, with D unclear. The length of the CDR3 is 13 residues. Between the trimmed V and J ends, which lost 2 bases and 4 bases, there was a span of 5 bases. The V gene's germline CDR1 is SGHTA and CDR2 FQGTGA. CDR3: CASSLRVNEKLFF. DNA of the CDR3: TGTGCCAGCAGCTTACGGGTTAATGAAAAACTGTTTTTT.

The chain joins TRBV5-8 to TRBJ2-7; TRBD2 matches 11 bases. Germline V gene lookup returns CDR1 SGHTS and CDR2 YDEGEE. V lost 0 bases to trimming and J lost 1 base; unmatched junction nucleotides: 0. The CDR3 length is 15 residues. CDR3 coding DNA: TGTGCCAGCAGCTTGGCTAGCGGGGGGTCCTACGAGCAGTACTTC. Amino acids: CASSLASGGSYEQYF. The full variable domain, completed using reference TRBV5-8 and TRBJ2-7, is EAGVTQSPTHLIKTRGQQATLRCSPISGHTSVYWYQQALGLGLQFLLWYDEGEERNRGNFPPRFSGRQFPNYSSELNVNALELEDSALYLCASSLASGGSYEQYFGPGTRLTVT.

The J gene is TRBJ1-3, the V gene TRBV12-3 or TRBV12-4; D unresolved. The CDR3 runs 13 residues. Trimming shortened V by 3 bases and J by 2 bases, and 5 bases separated the two germline ends. The CDR3 DNA is TGTGCCAGCAGTTTTTCCGCTGGAAACACCATATATTTT. Translated: CASSFSAGNTIYF.

The CDR3 nucleotides are TGTGCCTGGAGTGGGGACGGGGGCTCTGGAAACACCATATATTTT. Amino acids: CAWSGDGGSGNTIYF. J is TRBJ1-3 and V is TRBV30, with D possibly matching TRBD1 (5 bases). This CDR3 contains 15 residues. Per the germline V gene, CDR1 is GTSNPN and CDR2 is SVGIG (reference sequence). The ends were cut back, 1 base at V and 0 bases at J, with 10 bases in the middle.

This chain joins TRBV6-2 or TRBV6-3 and TRBJ2-1; a possible D gene is TRBD2 (6 bases). The V end lost 6 bases, the J end lost 10 bases, and 10 bases lay between the germline ends. The CDR3 contains 11 residues. CDR1 MNHEY and CDR2 SVGEGT come from the germline V gene. The CDR3 reads CASSPDYEQFF. The CDR3 nucleotides are TGTGCCAGCAGCCCGGACTACGAGCAGTTCTTC.

The V call is TRBV6-1, the J call TRBJ1-5; D ambiguous. Per the germline V gene, CDR1 is MNHNS and CDR2 is SASEGT. CDR3 size: 13 residues. Trimming cost V 3 bases and J 2 bases, with 5 bases left between them. Here the CDR3 reads CASSDQGNQPQHF. The CDR3 coding sequence is TGTGCCAGCAGTGATCAGGGCAATCAGCCCCAGCATTTT.